This T cell receptor (beta chain) was identified in a study of cytomegalovirus exposure and HLA in healthy donors. Study-wide findings and caveats: First-cohort TCR clusters were later found to tend to co-occur in the roughly 130 validation repertoires.

This clone was recorded once. The antigen is not known. Measured with immunoSEQ multiplex PCR; TCRdb has only the in-frame clones, and not every one. In the table there are about 78,000 clones, about 95% of which are singletons. From the roughly 120-subject validation cohort, which was separate from the roughly 620-subject first cohort, the donors were drawn. CDR3 length: 12 residues. CDR1 is SEHNR, CDR2 FQNEAQ, per germline (reference sequence). With 3 bases removed from V and 10 bases from J, the gap between germline ends came to 10 bases. The rearrangement links TRBV7-9 to TRBJ2-1, with unresolved D. The sample was PBMCs. This receptor was taken from a man aged 18-30 years in good health and CMV-seropositive. The CDR3 here is CASSLSLREQFF. The CDR3 DNA reads TGTGCCAGCAGCTTGAGCCTGAGAGAGCAGTTCTTC.